This TCR beta chain was identified in a study of spatial heterogeneity in lung cancer. Background on the study: The mean occurrence of each unique TCR and UMI combination in raw reads exceeded eight. Study-wide results and limits: Blood showed ubiquitous tumor TCRs more often at resection than at routine follow-up.

Concerning this clonotype: The antigen is not known.

Time point described: sample taken at primary tumor resection. Unsorted whole RNA from tumor, nontumor lung or frozen PBMC underwent sequencing. V was clipped by 5 bases and J by 7 bases; unmatched bases: 8. This CDR3 has 14 residues. Germline V gives CDR1 MRHNA, CDR2 SNTAGT. A unique molecular identifier was attached to every TCR cDNA molecule. Via MiXCR, TCRdb re-called the 5' RACE reads, giving one row per CDR3 protein. The profile shows thousands of distinct CDR3 sequences, over 6.5% of them singletons. Sequencing used PBMCs, obtained at surgery. This receptor was identified in a male donor with early-stage non-small cell lung cancer. This sequence joins TRBV6-4 and TRBJ1-2; 9 nucleotides align to TRBD1. As DNA, the CDR3 is TGTGCCAGCAGTCAAGGACAGGGGTCTTTTGGCTACACCTTC. Translated: CASSQGQGSFGYTF.